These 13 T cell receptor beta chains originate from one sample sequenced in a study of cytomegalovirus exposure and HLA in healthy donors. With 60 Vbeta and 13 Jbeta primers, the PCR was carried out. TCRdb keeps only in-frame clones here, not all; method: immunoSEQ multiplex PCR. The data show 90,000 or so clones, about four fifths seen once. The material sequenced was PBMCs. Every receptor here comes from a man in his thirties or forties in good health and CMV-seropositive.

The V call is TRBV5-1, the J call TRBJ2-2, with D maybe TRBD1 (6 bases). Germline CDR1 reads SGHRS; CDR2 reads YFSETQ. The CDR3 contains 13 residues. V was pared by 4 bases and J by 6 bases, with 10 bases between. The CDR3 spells CASSGGLPGELFF. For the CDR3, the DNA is TGCGCCAGCAGCGGGGGCCTCCCCGGGGAGCTGTTTTTT.

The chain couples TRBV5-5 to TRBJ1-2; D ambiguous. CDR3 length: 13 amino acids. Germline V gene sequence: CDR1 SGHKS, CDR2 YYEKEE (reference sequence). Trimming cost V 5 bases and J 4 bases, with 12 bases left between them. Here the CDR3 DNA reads TGTGCCAGCAGGAAGGGAGGAACCTATGGCTACACCTTC. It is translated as CASRKGGTYGYTF.

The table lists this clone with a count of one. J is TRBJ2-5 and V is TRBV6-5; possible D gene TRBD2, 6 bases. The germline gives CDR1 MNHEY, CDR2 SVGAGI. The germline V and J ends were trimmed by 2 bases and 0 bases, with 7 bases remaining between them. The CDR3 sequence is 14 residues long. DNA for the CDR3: TGTGCCAGCAGTTACGGGACTTACCAAGAGACCCAGTACTTC. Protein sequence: CASSYGTYQETQYF.

The chain's CDR3 is CASSLVGSAHEQYF. CDR3 sequence (DNA): TGTGCCAGCAGCTTGGTCGGGAGTGCCCACGAGCAGTACTTC. This chain connects TRBV7-2 to TRBJ2-7; D may be TRBD2 (6 bases). V was shortened by 3 bases and J by 5 bases, with 14 bases between the two germline ends. Germline V gene lookup returns CDR1 SGHTA and CDR2 FQGNSA. CDR3 length: 14 residues.

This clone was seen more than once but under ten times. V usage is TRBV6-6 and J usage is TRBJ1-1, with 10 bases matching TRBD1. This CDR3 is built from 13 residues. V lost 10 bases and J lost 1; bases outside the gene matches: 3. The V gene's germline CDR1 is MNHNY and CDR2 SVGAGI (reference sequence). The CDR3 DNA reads TGTGCCACGGGGGACAGGGGGAACACTGAAGCTTTCTTT. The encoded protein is CATGDRGNTEAFF.

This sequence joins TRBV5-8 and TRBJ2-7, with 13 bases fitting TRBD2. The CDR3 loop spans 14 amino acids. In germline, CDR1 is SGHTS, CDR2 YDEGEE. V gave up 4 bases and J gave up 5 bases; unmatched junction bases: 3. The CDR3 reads CASSRTSGSDEQYF. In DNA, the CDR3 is TGTGCCAGCAGCCGGACTAGCGGGAGCGACGAGCAGTACTTC.

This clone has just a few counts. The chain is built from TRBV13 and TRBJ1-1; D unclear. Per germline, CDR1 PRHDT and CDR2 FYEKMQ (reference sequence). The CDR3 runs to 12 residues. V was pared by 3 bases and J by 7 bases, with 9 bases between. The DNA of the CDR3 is TGTGCCAGCAGCTTCTCGCTAGATGAAGCTTTCTTT. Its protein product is CASSFSLDEAFF.

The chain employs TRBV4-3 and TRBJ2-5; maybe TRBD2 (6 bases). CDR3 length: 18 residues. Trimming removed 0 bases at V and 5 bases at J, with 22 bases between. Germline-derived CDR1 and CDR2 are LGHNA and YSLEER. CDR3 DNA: TGCGCCAGCAGCCAAGAGAGGGCGGGACCTGGTCTTTGGGAGACCCAGTACTTC. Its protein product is CASSQERAGPGLWETQYF.

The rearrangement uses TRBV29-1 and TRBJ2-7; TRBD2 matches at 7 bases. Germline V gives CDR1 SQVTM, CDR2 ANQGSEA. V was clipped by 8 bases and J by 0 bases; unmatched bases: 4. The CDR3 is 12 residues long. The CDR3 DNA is TGCAGCTTCCTAGCGGTCTCCTACGAGCAGTACTTC. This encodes CSFLAVSYEQYF.

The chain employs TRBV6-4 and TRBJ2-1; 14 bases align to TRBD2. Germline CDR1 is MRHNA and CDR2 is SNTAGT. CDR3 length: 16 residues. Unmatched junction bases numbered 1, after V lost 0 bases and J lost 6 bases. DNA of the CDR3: TGTGCCAGCAGTGACTCGACTAGCGGGAGGGCCAATGAGCAGTTCTTC. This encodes CASSDSTSGRANEQFF.

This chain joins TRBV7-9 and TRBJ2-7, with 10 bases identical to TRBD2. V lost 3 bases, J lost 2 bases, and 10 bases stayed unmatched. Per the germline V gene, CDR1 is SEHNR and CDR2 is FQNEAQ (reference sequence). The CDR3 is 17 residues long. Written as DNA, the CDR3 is TGTGCCAGCAGCTTGGAAATACGACTAGCGGGCCCCTACGAGCAGTACTTC. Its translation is CASSLEIRLAGPYEQYF.

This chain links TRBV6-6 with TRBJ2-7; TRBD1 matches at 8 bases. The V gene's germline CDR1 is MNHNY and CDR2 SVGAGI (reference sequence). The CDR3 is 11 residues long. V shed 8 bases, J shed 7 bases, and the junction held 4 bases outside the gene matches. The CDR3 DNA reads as TGTGCCAGCGGGACAGGAGGTGAGCAGTACTTC. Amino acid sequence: CASGTGGEQYF.

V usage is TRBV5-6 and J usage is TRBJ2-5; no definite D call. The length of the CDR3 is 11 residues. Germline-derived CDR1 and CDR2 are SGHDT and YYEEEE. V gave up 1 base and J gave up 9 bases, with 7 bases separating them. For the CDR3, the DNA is TGTGCCAGCAGCTTGAATGAGGCCCAGTACTTC. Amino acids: CASSLNEAQYF.